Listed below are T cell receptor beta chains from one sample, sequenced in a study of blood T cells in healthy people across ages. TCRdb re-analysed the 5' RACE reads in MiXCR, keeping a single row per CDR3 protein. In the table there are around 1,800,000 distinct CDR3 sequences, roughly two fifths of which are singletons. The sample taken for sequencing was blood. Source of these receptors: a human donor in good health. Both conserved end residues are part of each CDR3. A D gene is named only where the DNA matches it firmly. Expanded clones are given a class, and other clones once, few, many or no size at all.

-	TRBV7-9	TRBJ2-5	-	CASSLRMVTGRETQYF	TGTGCCAGCAGCTTAAGAATGGTAACAGGGAGGGAGACCCAGTACTTC
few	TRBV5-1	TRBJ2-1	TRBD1	CANSSQGDSSYNEQFF	TGCGCCAACAGCTCCCAGGGGGACAGCTCCTACAATGAGCAGTTCTTC
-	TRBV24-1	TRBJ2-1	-	CATSDTRTVNEQFF	TGTGCCACCAGTGATACCCGAACAGTGAATGAGCAGTTCTTC
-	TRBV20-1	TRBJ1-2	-	CSAFGTASNYGYTF	TGCAGTGCTTTCGGGACGGCGTCTAACTATGGCTACACCTTC
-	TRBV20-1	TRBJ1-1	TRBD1	CSARRTGDNTEAFF	TGCAGTGCTCGCCGGACAGGGGATAACACTGAAGCTTTCTTT
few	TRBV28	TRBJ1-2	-	CASSLWGANYGYTF	TGTGCCAGCAGTTTATGGGGGGCCAACTATGGCTACACCTTC
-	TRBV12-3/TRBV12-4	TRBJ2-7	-	CASSFWDDPYEQYF	TGTGCCAGCAGTTTTTGGGACGACCCCTACGAGCAGTACTTC
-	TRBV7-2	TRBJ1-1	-	CASSLAPMGLTTEAFF	TGTGCCAGCAGCTTGGCCCCGATGGGATTAACCACTGAAGCTTTCTTT
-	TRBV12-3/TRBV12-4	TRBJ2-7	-	CASSPPTTANYEQYF	TGTGCCAGCAGTCCCCCGACGACAGCGAACTACGAGCAGTACTTC
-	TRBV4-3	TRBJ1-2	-	CASSQDIEYGYTF	TGCGCCAGCAGCCAAGATATCGAGTATGGCTACACCTTC
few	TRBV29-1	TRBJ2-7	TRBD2	CSVATSGGVNEQYF	TGCAGCGTAGCGACTAGCGGGGGGGTCAACGAGCAGTACTTC
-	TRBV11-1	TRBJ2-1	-	CASSAPDRVLNNEQFF	TGTGCCAGCAGCGCGCCCGACCGGGTGTTAAACAATGAGCAGTTCTTC
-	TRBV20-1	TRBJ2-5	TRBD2	CSARRGGSQETQYF	TGCAGTGCTAGACGGGGGGGCAGCCAAGAGACCCAGTACTTC
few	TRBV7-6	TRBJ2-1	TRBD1	CASSTGQGWGNEQFF	TGTGCCAGCAGCACGGGACAGGGTTGGGGCAATGAGCAGTTCTTC
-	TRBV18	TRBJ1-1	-	CASSHRQAIEAFF	TGTGCCAGCTCACATAGGCAGGCGATTGAAGCTTTCTTT